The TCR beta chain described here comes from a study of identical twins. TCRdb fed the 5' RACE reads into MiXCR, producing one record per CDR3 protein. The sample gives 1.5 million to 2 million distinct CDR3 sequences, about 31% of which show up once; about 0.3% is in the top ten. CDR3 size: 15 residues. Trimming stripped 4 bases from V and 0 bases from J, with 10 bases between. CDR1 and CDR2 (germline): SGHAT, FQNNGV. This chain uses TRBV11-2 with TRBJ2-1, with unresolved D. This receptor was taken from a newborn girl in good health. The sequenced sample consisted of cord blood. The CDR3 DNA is TGTGCCAGCAGCTATAACAAGATCTCCTACAATGAGCAGTTCTTC. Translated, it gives CASSYNKISYNEQFF.